This passage covers 32 T cell receptor beta chains from one sample sequenced in a study of blood T cell repertoires in COVID-19. The assay was immunoSEQ multiplex PCR, and TCRdb's table has in-frame clones only and misses some. The table lists 150,000 to 200,000 clones, roughly four fifths of them singletons. The sample comprised peripheral blood. These receptors were taken from an older woman with COVID-19, enrolled during active disease.

Of note for this clone: A much larger clone sits a single nucleotide away, making a read error possible. This chain links TRBV6-6 with TRBJ2-7; tentative D call: TRBD1 (6 bases). The CDR3 spans 12 residues. Germline CDR1 is MNHNY and CDR2 is SVGAGI (reference sequence). Trimming stripped 2 bases from V and 7 bases from J, with 9 bases between. CDR3 coding DNA: TGTGCCAGCAGTTACAGGGGGACGGAGCAGTACTTC. The encoded protein is CASSYRGTEQYF.

This rearrangement joins TRBV7-9 to TRBJ2-6, with TRBD1 matching 10 bases. CDR1 is SEHNR and CDR2 is FQNEAQ in the germline V gene (reference sequence). This CDR3 has 18 residues. Germline trimming cut 4 bases from V and 2 bases from J; bases unmatched to any gene: 8. The CDR3 nucleotides are TGTGCCAGCAGCTCCTCGGGACAGGGGATTCCTGGGGCCAACGTCCTGACTTTC. It codes for CASSSSGQGIPGANVLTF. Full variable domain (missing parts from reference TRBV7-9 and TRBJ2-6): DTGVSQNPRHKITKRGQNVTFRCDPISEHNRLYWYRQTLGQGPEFLTYFQNEAQLEKSRLLSDRFSAERPKGSFSTLEIQRTEQGDSAMYLCASSSSGQGIPGANVLTFGAGSRLTVL.

The chain joins TRBV25-1 to TRBJ1-2, with 8 positions matching TRBD1. Germline CDR1 and CDR2: MGHDK and SYGVNS. V dropped 3 bases and J dropped 4; count of bases not matched to a gene: 1. The CDR3 extends over 13 amino acids. The CDR3 DNA reads TGTGCCAGCAGTGAGCAGGGGGCCTATGGCTACACCTTC. This gives the protein CASSEQGAYGYTF.

The V and J genes are TRBV28 and TRBJ2-2; 11 bases fit TRBD2. The CDR3 spans 16 residues. The J segment lost 5 bases and the V segment lost 3 bases, leaving 5 bases of the junction unmatched. Germline V gives CDR1 MDHEN, CDR2 SYDVKM. The chain's CDR3 is CASSFWASGRTGELFF. The CDR3 nucleotides read TGTGCCAGCAGTTTTTGGGCTAGCGGGAGGACCGGGGAGCTGTTTTTT.

A few counts support this clone. The V gene is TRBV4-1, the J gene TRBJ1-1; 7 nucleotides agree with TRBD1. J gave up 4 bases and V 1 base, and 6 bases lay outside the gene matches. The CDR3 consists of 15 residues. Germline CDR1 is MGHRA and CDR2 is YSYEKL. CDR3 DNA: TGCGCCAGCAGCCAAGCCTATAGGGGGCGCACTGAAGCTTTCTTT. The encoded protein is CASSQAYRGRTEAFF.

This chain connects TRBV28 to TRBJ1-1; a weak D match, TRBD1 (6 bases). The CDR3 contains 14 residues. Germline V gives CDR1 MDHEN, CDR2 SYDVKM. Trimming took off 2 bases at V and 3 bases at J, with 10 bases between the two ends. CDR3 in DNA: TGTGCCAGCAGTTTAGGGGGCCTCTACACTGAAGCTTTCTTT. It yields the protein CASSLGGLYTEAFF.

The chain couples TRBV10-3 to TRBJ2-2; TRBD2 matches 13 bases. Per the germline V gene, CDR1 is ENHRY and CDR2 is SYGVKD. The CDR3 is made up of 16 amino acids. V shed 5 bases, J shed 4 bases, and the junction held 4 bases outside the gene matches. The CDR3 DNA is TGTGCCATCAGTACTAGCGGGAGGGGCGGCACCGGGGAGCTGTTTTTT. Amino acids: CAISTSGRGGTGELFF.

The DNA for the CDR3 is TGTGCCACCAGCTCTAACAGGGGCGCCTTCGGCTACACCTTC. Protein product: CATSSNRGAFGYTF. The gene calls are TRBV15 and TRBJ1-2, with 7 bases matching TRBD1. Germline loops: CDR1 LNHNV, CDR2 YYDKDF (reference sequence). With 5 bases clipped from V and 8 bases from J, the junction kept 11 bases outside the gene matches. This CDR3 region has 14 residues.

This clone was recorded only once. V and J are TRBV3-1 (or the pseudogene TRBV3-2) and TRBJ2-1, with a weak D call TRBD1 (6 bases). The CDR3 is 12 residues long. Germline V gives CDR1 LGHDT, CDR2 YNNKEL (reference sequence). The ends were cut back, 1 base at V and 13 bases at J, with 11 bases in the middle. For the CDR3, the DNA is TGTGCCAGCAGCCAAGGTACAGGGAATCAGTTCTTC. Its protein product is CASSQGTGNQFF.

This clone was seen only once. The chain employs TRBV7-2 and TRBJ1-1; no clear D gene. CDR3 length: 15 residues. Germline CDR1 and CDR2: SGHTA and FQGNSA. Trimming left V 1 base short and J 3 bases short, with 12 bases between. The CDR3: CASSLVGFGDTEAFF. DNA of the CDR3: TGTGCCAGCAGCTTAGTCGGATTTGGAGACACTGAAGCTTTCTTT. Variable domain in full (rest from reference TRBV7-2 and TRBJ1-1): GAGVSQSPSNKVTEKGKDVELRCDPISGHTALYWYRQSLGQGLEFLIYFQGNSAPDKSGLPSDRFSAERTGGSVSTLTIQRTQQEDSAVYLCASSLVGFGDTEAFFGQGTRLTVV.

The chain combines TRBV19 with TRBJ1-5; 8 positions agree with TRBD1. Per the germline V gene, CDR1 is LNHDA and CDR2 is SQIVND (reference sequence). The CDR3 sequence is 15 residues long. V was pared by 2 bases and J by 5 bases, with 5 bases of the junction left unmatched. The CDR3 DNA is TGTGCCAGTAGTATACAGGGGGCGCAGGATCAGCCCCAGCATTTT. Protein: CASSIQGAQDQPQHF.

This clone has a single count. V is TRBV7-2 and J is TRBJ2-1, with unresolved D. Looked up from germline, CDR1 is SGHTA and CDR2 is FQGNSA. There are 16 residues in the CDR3. Deletions cut 2 bases from V and 2 bases from J, with 13 bases between. CDR3 in amino acids: CASSLLGDGTYNEQFF. In DNA form, the CDR3 reads TGTGCCAGCAGCTTACTTGGAGACGGCACCTACAATGAGCAGTTCTTC.

This sequence joins TRBV10-3 and TRBJ2-3; 12 nucleotides match TRBD2. Germline V gives CDR1 ENHRY, CDR2 SYGVKD. The CDR3 has 17 residues. The junction had 7 bases not matched to a gene; V was cut back by 4 bases and J by 2 bases. The DNA of the CDR3 is TGTGCCATCAGTGCCTCCCTAGCGGGAGGGGACACAGATACGCAGTATTTT. Translating gives CAISASLAGGDTDTQYF.

This chain uses TRBV7-2 with TRBJ2-1; no reliable D call. The length of the CDR3 is 12 residues. Germline V CDR1 and CDR2: SGHTA, FQGNSA. V was cut by 1 base and J by 12 bases, with 10 bases left in between. The CDR3 protein is CASSLGARSQFF. CDR3 DNA: TGTGCCAGCAGCTTAGGGGCCCGGTCGCAGTTCTTC.

This chain joins TRBV28 and TRBJ1-2; TRBD1 agrees at 8 bases. The germline gives CDR1 MDHEN, CDR2 SYDVKM. This CDR3 contains 15 residues. The trim removed 7 bases at V and 4 bases at J, leaving 11 bases unmatched. For the CDR3, the DNA is TGTGCCAGCACCCTAGGTGGGACAGGCGGCTATGGCTACACCTTC. It is translated as CASTLGGTGGYGYTF.

The CDR3 sequence is CASSPLRDSPSNYGYTF. The CDR3 nucleotides read TGTGCCAGCAGTCCCCTCCGGGACAGTCCCTCTAACTATGGCTACACCTTC. This chain links TRBV6-6 with TRBJ1-2; TRBD1 aligns across 7 bases. The V gene end was trimmed by 5 bases and the J gene end by 0 bases; junction bases not matched to a gene: 12. From germline, CDR1 is MNHNY and CDR2 SVGAGI (reference sequence). CDR3 length: 17 residues.

The V and J genes are TRBV19 and TRBJ2-1; tentative D call: TRBD2 (6 bases). The CDR3 loop spans 15 amino acids. V shed 3 bases and J shed 4 bases, with 13 bases lying between them. Germline values: CDR1 LNHDA, CDR2 SQIVND (reference sequence). The CDR3 is CASSIQAGPYNEQFF. CDR3 DNA sequence: TGTGCCAGTAGTATCCAAGCGGGCCCATACAATGAGCAGTTCTTC.

This clone has only a few counts. V and J are TRBV7-2 and TRBJ2-7, with a possible D match to TRBD1 (5 bases). Germline CDR1 reads SGHTA; CDR2 reads FQGNSA. Trimming removed 1 base at V and 1 base at J, with 11 bases between. The CDR3 is 15 amino acids. The CDR3 sequence is CASSLDVTGSYEQYF. The CDR3 DNA follows: TGTGCCAGCAGCTTAGACGTCACAGGATCCTACGAGCAGTACTTC. The entire variable domain, with the rest obtained from reference TRBV7-2 and TRBJ2-7, is as follows: GAGVSQSPSNKVTEKGKDVELRCDPISGHTALYWYRQSLGQGLEFLIYFQGNSAPDKSGLPSDRFSAERTGGSVSTLTIQRTQQEDSAVYLCASSLDVTGSYEQYFGPGTRLTVT.

This clone was detected only a few times. The J gene is TRBJ1-1, the V gene TRBV7-9; 7 nucleotides agree with TRBD1. The V segment lost 7 bases and the J segment 1 base; nucleotides outside the gene matches: 3. Germline CDR1 SEHNR, CDR2 FQNEAQ (reference sequence). The CDR3 is 13 amino acids. The CDR3: CASTRTGNTEAFF. CDR3 bases: TGTGCCAGCACTCGGACAGGGAACACTGAAGCTTTCTTT.

This chain connects TRBV3-1 (or the pseudogene TRBV3-2) to TRBJ1-2; D possibly corresponds to TRBD1 (5 bases). This CDR3 has 13 residues. V was pared by 3 bases and J by 6 bases, with 11 bases between. Germline-derived CDR1 and CDR2 are LGHDT and YNNKEL (reference sequence). CDR3 bases: TGTGCCAGCAGCCATCTCGGGGGAGATGGCTACACCTTC. Translated: CASSHLGGDGYTF.

This clone has just one count. This chain connects TRBV6-5 to TRBJ2-1; 7 bases agree with TRBD2. The germline CDR1 and CDR2 sequences are MNHEY and SVGAGI. V was pared by 2 bases and J by 9 bases, with 10 bases of the junction left unmatched. There are 15 residues in the CDR3. CDR3: CASSYGDYLKGEQFF. Written as DNA, the CDR3 is TGTGCCAGCAGTTACGGGGACTATCTTAAGGGTGAGCAGTTCTTC.

The chain joins TRBV5-1 to TRBJ2-4; possibly TRBD2 for D (5 bases). Germline V gene lookup returns CDR1 SGHRS and CDR2 YFSETQ. The CDR3 length is 12 residues. The V gene lost 1 base and the J gene lost 10 bases, with 9 bases spanning the gap. The CDR3 protein is CASSLNWEIQYF. CDR3 DNA sequence: TGCGCCAGCAGCTTGAACTGGGAGATTCAGTACTTC.

In this sample, this clone turned up once. The chain joins TRBV9 to TRBJ2-6; weak D call: TRBD1 (6 bases). Trimming took 2 bases from V and 4 from J, leaving 22 bases between them. Germline V gives CDR1 SGDLS, CDR2 YYNGEE. The CDR3 consists of 19 residues. CDR3 region: CASSVGLATGSTGANVLTF. The CDR3 nucleotides read TGTGCCAGCAGCGTTGGACTCGCGACAGGTTCGACGGGGGCCAACGTCCTGACTTTC.

In this sample, this clone turned up once. Other DNA sequences in the sample encode the same CDR3. This chain links TRBV27 with TRBJ2-6; D is perhaps TRBD1 (6 bases). Germline lookup yields CDR1 MNHEY and CDR2 SMNVEV (reference sequence). The CDR3 spans 15 residues. V was trimmed by 5 bases and J by 4 bases, leaving 12 bases between them. CDR3 sequence: CASSPRGSGANVLTF. The CDR3 DNA sequence: TGTGCCAGCAGTCCAAGGGGGTCCGGGGCCAACGTCCTGACTTTC.

The CDR3: CSARATSYEQYF. The CDR3 DNA reads as TGCAGCGCCAGGGCGACCTCCTACGAGCAGTACTTC. J is TRBJ2-7 and V is TRBV29-1; TRBD1 might be the D (5 bases). The CDR3 spans 12 residues. Trimming removed 7 bases from V and 0 bases from J, with 10 bases in between. The germline V gene encodes CDR1 SQVTM and CDR2 ANQGSEA.

This rearrangement joins TRBV4-3 to TRBJ2-6; tentatively, D is TRBD2 (5 bases). The germline V gene encodes CDR1 LGHNA and CDR2 YSLEER. Trimming removed 6 bases at V and 2 bases at J, with 5 bases between. The CDR3 is 13 residues long. The CDR3 nucleotides read TGCGCCAGCAGTAGCGCTGGGGCCAACGTCCTGACTTTC. Its translation: CASSSAGANVLTF.

This chain connects TRBV28 to TRBJ2-7; TRBD1 is a possible D gene (5 bases). Per germline, CDR1 MDHEN and CDR2 SYDVKM. The germline V and J ends were trimmed by 4 bases and 1 base, with 17 bases remaining between them. This CDR3 has 16 amino acids. This CDR3 reads CASSSRTGLTSYEQYF. The CDR3 DNA follows: TGTGCCAGCAGTTCCCGCACAGGCTTAACTTCCTACGAGCAGTACTTC.

The chain joins TRBV5-1 to TRBJ2-1; the match to TRBD2 covers 11 bases. This CDR3 region has 16 residues. Germline loops: CDR1 SGHRS, CDR2 YFSETQ. V lost 3 bases and J lost 9; bases outside the gene matches: 11. The CDR3 here is CASSSGGLAGGIEQFF. CDR3 nucleotides: TGCGCCAGCAGCTCCGGAGGGCTAGCGGGAGGAATTGAGCAGTTCTTC.

This clone was counted between two and nine times. Distinct nucleotide sequences in the sample also encode this CDR3. The chain carries TRBV24-1 and TRBJ1-1, with D perhaps TRBD1 (5 bases). This CDR3 is 13 amino acids long. V was shortened by 4 bases and J by 1 base, with 6 bases between the two germline ends. From germline, CDR1 is KGHDR and CDR2 SFDVKD. The chain's CDR3 is CATSDRANTEAFF. CDR3 nucleotides: TGTGCCACCAGTGACAGGGCGAACACTGAAGCTTTCTTT.

The chain links TRBV9 to TRBJ1-1; 11 bases agree with TRBD1. This CDR3 comprises 16 residues. Germline lookup yields CDR1 SGDLS and CDR2 YYNGEE. V was pared by 0 bases and J by 4 bases, with 5 bases of the junction left unmatched. The CDR3 region is CASSVAGTGGATEAFF. The CDR3 coding sequence is TGTGCCAGCAGCGTAGCCGGGACAGGGGGGGCCACTGAAGCTTTCTTT.

The chain uses TRBV5-5 and TRBJ2-2; 11 bases are shared with TRBD2. Germline V gives CDR1 SGHKS, CDR2 YYEKEE (reference sequence). J was trimmed by 4 bases and V by 1 base; bases with no gene match: 3. This CDR3 region has 16 residues. CDR3 nucleotides: TGTGCCAGCAGCTTGTTAACTAGCGGGAGCACCGGGGAGCTGTTTTTT. Residues: CASSLLTSGSTGELFF.

The chain joins TRBV7-9 to TRBJ2-2; D not resolved. CDR1 SEHNR and CDR2 FQNEAQ come from the germline V gene (reference sequence). Deletions cut 1 base from V and 7 bases from J, with 4 bases between. The CDR3 extends over 12 amino acids. This chain's CDR3 is CASSLDSGELFF. Written as DNA, the CDR3 is TGTGCCAGCAGCTTAGACAGCGGGGAGCTGTTTTTT.